This TCR beta chain was sequenced for a study of a mutant IDH1 vaccine in newly diagnosed glioma. Of note for this clone: The antigen remains unidentified.

Assay used: immunoSEQ multiplex PCR; TCRdb lists only in-frame clones, some missing. The table includes about 54,000 clones, around 83% detected once. Per germline, CDR1 SGHRS and CDR2 YFSETQ. This CDR3 has 14 residues. V dropped 3 bases and J dropped 4 bases, with 10 bases sitting between them. Time point: week 47, end of study. In every dose of vaccine, 300 ug of mutant IDH1 20-mer peptide was given alongside topical imiquimod. The source is a woman aged 50 to 65 with glioma. Specimen: PBMCs, collected from a glioma patient whose treatment included an IDH1 peptide vaccine. The genes are TRBV5-1 and TRBJ1-4; possibly TRBD1 for D (5 bases). The CDR3 spells CASSSRDGNEKLFF. The CDR3 nucleotides are TGCGCCAGCAGCTCGCGGGACGGTAATGAAAAACTGTTTTTT.